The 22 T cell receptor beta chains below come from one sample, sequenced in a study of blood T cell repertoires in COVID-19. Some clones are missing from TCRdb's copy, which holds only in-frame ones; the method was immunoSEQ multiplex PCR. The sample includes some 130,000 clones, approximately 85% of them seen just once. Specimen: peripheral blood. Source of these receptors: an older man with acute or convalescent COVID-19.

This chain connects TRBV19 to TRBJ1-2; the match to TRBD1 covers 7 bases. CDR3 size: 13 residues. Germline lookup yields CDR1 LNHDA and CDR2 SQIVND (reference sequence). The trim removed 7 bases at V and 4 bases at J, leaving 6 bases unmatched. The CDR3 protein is CASNLQGSYGYTF. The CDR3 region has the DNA TGTGCCAGTAACTTACAGGGGTCCTATGGCTACACCTTC.

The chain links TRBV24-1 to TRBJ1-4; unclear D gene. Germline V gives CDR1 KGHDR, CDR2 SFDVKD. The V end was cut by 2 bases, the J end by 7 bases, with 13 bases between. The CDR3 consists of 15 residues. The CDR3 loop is CATSDSRGTGEKLFF. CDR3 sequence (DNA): TGTGCCACCAGTGATTCTCGGGGAACGGGTGAAAAACTGTTTTTT.

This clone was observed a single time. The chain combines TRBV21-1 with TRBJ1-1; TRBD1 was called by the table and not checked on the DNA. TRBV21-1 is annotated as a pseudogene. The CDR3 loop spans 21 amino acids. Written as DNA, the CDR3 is TGTGCCAGCAGCAAAGCAGTGAGGGAAGGGGTTAGGACAGGAGTGAACACTGAAGCTTTCTTT. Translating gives CASSKAVREGVRTGVNTEAFF.

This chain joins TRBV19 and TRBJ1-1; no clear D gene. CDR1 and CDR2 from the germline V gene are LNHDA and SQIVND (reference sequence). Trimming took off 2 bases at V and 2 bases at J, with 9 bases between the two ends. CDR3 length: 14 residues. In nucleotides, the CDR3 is TGTGCCAGTAGTATAATGGCAGGTAACACTGAAGCTTTCTTT. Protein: CASSIMAGNTEAFF.

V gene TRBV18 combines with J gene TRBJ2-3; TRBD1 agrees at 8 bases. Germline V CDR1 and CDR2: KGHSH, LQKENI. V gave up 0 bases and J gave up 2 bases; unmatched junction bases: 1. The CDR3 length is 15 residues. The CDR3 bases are TGTGCCAGCTCACCACCGGGACAGGCCACAGATACGCAGTATTTT. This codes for CASSPPGQATDTQYF.

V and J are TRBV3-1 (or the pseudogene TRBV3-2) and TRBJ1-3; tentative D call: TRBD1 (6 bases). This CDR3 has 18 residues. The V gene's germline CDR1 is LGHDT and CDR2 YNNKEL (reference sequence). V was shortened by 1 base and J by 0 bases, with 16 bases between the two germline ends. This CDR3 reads CASSQGRFQGISGNTIYF. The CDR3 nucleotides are TGTGCCAGCAGCCAAGGAAGATTTCAGGGGATCTCTGGAAACACCATATATTTT.

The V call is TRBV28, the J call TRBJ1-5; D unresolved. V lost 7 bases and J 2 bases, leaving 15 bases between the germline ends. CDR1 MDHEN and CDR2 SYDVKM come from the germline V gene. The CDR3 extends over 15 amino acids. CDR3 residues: CASTLGRLGNQPQHF. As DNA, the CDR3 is TGTGCCAGCACCTTAGGGAGATTGGGCAATCAGCCCCAGCATTTT.

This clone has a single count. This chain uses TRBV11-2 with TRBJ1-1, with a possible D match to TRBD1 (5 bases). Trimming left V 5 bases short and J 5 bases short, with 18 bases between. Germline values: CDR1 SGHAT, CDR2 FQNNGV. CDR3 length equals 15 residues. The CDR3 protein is CASSPAGQVGTEAFF. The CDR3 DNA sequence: TGTGCCAGCAGCCCGGCCGGACAAGTAGGGACTGAAGCTTTCTTT.

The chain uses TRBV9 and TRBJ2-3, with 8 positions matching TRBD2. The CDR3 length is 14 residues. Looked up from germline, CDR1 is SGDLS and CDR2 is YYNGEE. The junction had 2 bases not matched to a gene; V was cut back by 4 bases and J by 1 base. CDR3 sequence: CASSQAGGTDTQYF. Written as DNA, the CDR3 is TGTGCCAGCAGCCAAGCGGGGGGCACAGATACGCAGTATTTT. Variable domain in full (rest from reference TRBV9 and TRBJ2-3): DSGVTQTPKHLITATGQRVTLRCSPRSGDLSVYWYQQSLDQGLQFLIQYYNGEERAKGNILERFSAQQFPDLHSELNLSSLELGDSALYFCASSQAGGTDTQYFGPGTRLTVL.

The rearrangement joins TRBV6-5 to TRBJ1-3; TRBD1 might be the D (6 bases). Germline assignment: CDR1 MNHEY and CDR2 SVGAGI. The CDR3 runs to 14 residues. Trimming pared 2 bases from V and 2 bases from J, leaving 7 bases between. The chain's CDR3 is CASSYGTPGNTIYF. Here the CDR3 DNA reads TGTGCCAGCAGTTACGGGACACCTGGAAACACCATATATTTT.

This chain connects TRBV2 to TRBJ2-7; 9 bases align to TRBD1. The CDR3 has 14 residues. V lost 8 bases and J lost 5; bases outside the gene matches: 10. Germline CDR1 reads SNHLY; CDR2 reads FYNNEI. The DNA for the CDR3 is TGTGCCAGCGGGCAGATACAGGGGGCACACGAGCAGTACTTC. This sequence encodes CASGQIQGAHEQYF.

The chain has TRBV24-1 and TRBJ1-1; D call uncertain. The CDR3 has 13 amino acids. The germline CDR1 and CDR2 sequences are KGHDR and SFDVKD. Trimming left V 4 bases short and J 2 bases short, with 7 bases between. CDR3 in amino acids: CATSDRTNTEAFF. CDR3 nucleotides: TGTGCCACCAGTGACAGGACTAACACTGAAGCTTTCTTT.

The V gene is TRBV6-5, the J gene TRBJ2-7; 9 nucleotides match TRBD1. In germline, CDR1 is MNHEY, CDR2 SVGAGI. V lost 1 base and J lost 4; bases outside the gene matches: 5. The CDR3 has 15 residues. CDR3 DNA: TGTGCCAGCAGTTACTACCCGGACAGGGGTTACGAGCAGTACTTC. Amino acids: CASSYYPDRGYEQYF.

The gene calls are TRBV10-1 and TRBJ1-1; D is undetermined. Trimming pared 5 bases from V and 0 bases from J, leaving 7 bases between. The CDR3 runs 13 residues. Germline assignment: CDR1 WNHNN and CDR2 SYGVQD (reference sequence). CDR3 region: CASSRLLNTEAFF. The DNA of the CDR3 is TGCGCCAGCAGTAGACTTTTGAACACTGAAGCTTTCTTT.

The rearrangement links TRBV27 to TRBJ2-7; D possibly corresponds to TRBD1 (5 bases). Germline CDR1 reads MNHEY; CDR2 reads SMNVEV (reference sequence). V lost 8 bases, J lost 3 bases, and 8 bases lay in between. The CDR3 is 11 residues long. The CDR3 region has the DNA TGTGCCAGCCACAGGAACTACGAGCAGTACTTC. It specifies CASHRNYEQYF.

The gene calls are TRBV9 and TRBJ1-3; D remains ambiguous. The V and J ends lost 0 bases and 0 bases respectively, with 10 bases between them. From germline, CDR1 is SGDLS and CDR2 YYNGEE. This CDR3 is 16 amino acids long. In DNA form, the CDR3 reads TGTGCCAGCAGCGTAGGGGAGGTTCGCTCTGGAAACACCATATATTTT. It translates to CASSVGEVRSGNTIYF.

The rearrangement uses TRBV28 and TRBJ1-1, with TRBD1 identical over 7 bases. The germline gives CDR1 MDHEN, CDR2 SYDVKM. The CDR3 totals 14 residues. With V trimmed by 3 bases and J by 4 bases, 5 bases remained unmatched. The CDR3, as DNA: TGTGCCAGCAGTTTGACCAGGGACAGCACTGAAGCTTTCTTT. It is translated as CASSLTRDSTEAFF.

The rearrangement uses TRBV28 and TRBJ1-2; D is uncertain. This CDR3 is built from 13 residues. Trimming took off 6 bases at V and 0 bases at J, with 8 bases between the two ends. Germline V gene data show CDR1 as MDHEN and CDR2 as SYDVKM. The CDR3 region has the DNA TGTGCCAGCAGAGACACCGCTAACTATGGCTACACCTTC. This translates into CASRDTANYGYTF.

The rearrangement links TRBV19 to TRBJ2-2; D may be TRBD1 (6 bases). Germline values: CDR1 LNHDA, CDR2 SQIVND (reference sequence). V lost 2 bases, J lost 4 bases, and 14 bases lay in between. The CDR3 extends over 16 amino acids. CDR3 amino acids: CASSIPTGSGTGELFF. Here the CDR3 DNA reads TGTGCCAGTAGTATACCAACAGGGTCGGGCACCGGGGAGCTGTTTTTT.

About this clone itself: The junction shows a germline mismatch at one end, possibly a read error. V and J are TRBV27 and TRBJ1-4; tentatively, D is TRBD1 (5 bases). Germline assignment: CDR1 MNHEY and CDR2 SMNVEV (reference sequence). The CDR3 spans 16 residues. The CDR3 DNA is TGTGCCAGCAGTGTATCCTATACAGGAAATAATGAAAAACTGTTTTTT. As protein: CASSVSYTGNNEKLFF.

CDR3 DNA: TGTGCCAGCAGTTTGTCGGGCTCTGGAAACACCATATATTTT. Residues: CASSLSGSGNTIYF. The chain carries TRBV27 and TRBJ1-3; D remains unclear. This CDR3 comprises 14 residues. Trimming took 3 bases from V and 0 from J, leaving 6 bases between them. Germline loops: CDR1 MNHEY, CDR2 SMNVEV (reference sequence).

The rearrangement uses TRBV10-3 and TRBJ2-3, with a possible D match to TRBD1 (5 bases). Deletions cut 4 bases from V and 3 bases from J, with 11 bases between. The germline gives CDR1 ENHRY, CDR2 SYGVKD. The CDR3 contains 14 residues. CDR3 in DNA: TGTGCCATCAGTGCAGGGAAGGGGACAGATACGCAGTATTTT. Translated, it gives CAISAGKGTDTQYF.